These 24 T cell receptor beta chains were all obtained from the same sample, sequenced in a study of beta chain features in type 1 diabetes. Reverse transcription of all isolated RNA meant that expressed TCRB transcripts were sequenced. TCRdb's table, derived via immunoSEQ multiplex PCR, lists solely in-frame clones and lacks some. Of just under 150,000 clones detected, 8% to 13% appear once; the ten largest clones hold under 1.5%. The source material was naive CD4+ T cells from blood. Receptors were obtained from a man aged 18-30 years in good health.

This clone was observed a handful of times. This chain joins TRBV6-5 and TRBJ2-7, with 7 bases identical to TRBD1. V gave up 8 bases and J gave up 6 bases; unmatched junction bases: 10. Germline lookup yields CDR1 MNHEY and CDR2 SVGAGI. The CDR3 loop spans 13 amino acids. As DNA, the CDR3 is TGTGCCAGCGGCGGCAGGGGGAGAGGCGAGCAGTACTTC. It specifies CASGGRGRGEQYF.

The V gene is TRBV30, the J gene TRBJ1-2, with 7 bases that match TRBD1. Unmatched junction bases numbered 2, after V lost 5 bases and J lost 2 bases. From germline, CDR1 is GTSNPN and CDR2 SVGIG (reference sequence). The CDR3 is made up of 12 amino acids. The CDR3 DNA sequence: TGTGCCTGGGGGACAGAGAACTATGGCTACACCTTC. This translates into CAWGTENYGYTF. The full variable domain, its missing parts supplied by reference TRBV30 and TRBJ1-2, is SQTIHQWPATLVQPVGSPLSLECTVEGTSNPNLYWYRQAAGRGLQLLFYSVGIGQISSEVPQNLSASRPQDRQFILSSKKLLLSDSGFYLCAWGTENYGYTFGSGTRLTVV.

This chain joins TRBV10-3 and TRBJ1-2; 12 bases agree with TRBD1. Per germline, CDR1 ENHRY and CDR2 SYGVKD. The length of the CDR3 is 18 residues. Trimming removed 6 bases from V and 5 bases from J; junction bases left unmatched: 16. CDR3 nucleotides: TGTGCCATCAGCAATAACCGGGACAGGGGGCCTAATAGATATGGCTACACCTTC. This translates into CAISNNRDRGPNRYGYTF.

This clone appeared a few times. V and J are TRBV20-1 and TRBJ1-2, with 9 bases aligning to TRBD1. The J segment lost 4 bases and the V segment lost 8 bases, leaving 2 bases of the junction unmatched. Germline assignment: CDR1 DFQATT and CDR2 SNEGSKA (reference sequence). The CDR3 spans 11 residues. The CDR3 coding sequence is TGCAGTCGGGACAGGGCCTATGGCTACACCTTC. Translation: CSRDRAYGYTF.

J is TRBJ2-1 and V is TRBV7-8, with TRBD2 identical over 8 bases. This CDR3 region has 15 residues. Germline V CDR1 and CDR2: SGHVS, FQNEAQ. V dropped 1 base and J dropped 5; count of bases not matched to a gene: 4. The CDR3 here is CASSLGTGGHNEQFF. As DNA, the CDR3 is TGTGCCAGCAGCTTAGGTACGGGGGGGCACAATGAGCAGTTCTTC. The full variable domain, completed using reference TRBV7-8 and TRBJ2-1, is GAGVSQSPRYKVAKRGQDVALRCDPISGHVSLFWYQQALGQGPEFLTYFQNEAQLDKSGLPSDRFFAERPEGSVSTLKIQRTQQEDSAVYLCASSLGTGGHNEQFFGPGTRLTVL.

This clone was seen more than once but under ten times. The rearrangement links TRBV28 to TRBJ2-7, with 8 nucleotides matching TRBD2. The CDR3 spans 14 residues. The V gene's germline CDR1 is MDHEN and CDR2 SYDVKM. With V trimmed by 4 bases and J by 6 bases, 8 bases remained unmatched. This CDR3 reads CASSSTGLATEQYF. The DNA for the CDR3 is TGTGCCAGCAGTTCCACCGGACTAGCCACCGAGCAGTACTTC.

The chain links TRBV6-6 to TRBJ2-5, with D possibly TRBD2 on 6 matching bases. V was trimmed by 0 bases and J by 4 bases, leaving 15 bases between them. CDR3 size: 16 residues. Germline lookup yields CDR1 MNHNY and CDR2 SVGAGI (reference sequence). CDR3 protein: CASSYSPAIGGETQYF. The CDR3 DNA follows: TGTGCCAGCAGTTACTCACCCGCAATCGGGGGAGAGACCCAGTACTTC.

This clone was found many times. The rearrangement joins TRBV23-1 to TRBJ1-5, with a tentative D call TRBD1 (6 bases). TRBV23-1 belongs to the ORF category, with a function that is uncertain. V was cut by 7 bases and J by 4 bases, with 8 bases left in between. The CDR3 has 12 amino acids. The CDR3 here is CASNDRNQPQHF. As DNA, the CDR3 is TGCGCCAGCAACGACAGGAATCAGCCCCAGCATTTT.

This chain connects TRBV5-8 to TRBJ2-1; possible D gene TRBD2, 5 bases. Per the germline V gene, CDR1 is SGHTS and CDR2 is YDEGEE. V lost 0 bases, J lost 4 bases, and 11 bases lay in between. There are 15 residues in the CDR3. As DNA, the CDR3 is TGTGCCAGCAGCTTGGATCATCCGGGGTACAATGAGCAGTTCTTC. Encoded protein: CASSLDHPGYNEQFF.

This clone was seen more than once but under ten times. The rearrangement links TRBV9 to TRBJ1-2, with unresolved D. Trimming took off 0 bases at V and 4 bases at J, with 4 bases between the two ends. The length of the CDR3 is 12 residues. Per the germline V gene, CDR1 is SGDLS and CDR2 is YYNGEE. The CDR3 DNA is TGTGCCAGCAGCGTAGACGGCTATGGCTACACCTTC. As protein: CASSVDGYGYTF.

This clone was counted many times. The gene calls are TRBV29-1 and TRBJ1-1; D is undetermined. CDR1 and CDR2 (germline): SQVTM, ANQGSEA. The V gene lost 2 bases and the J gene lost 0 bases, with 7 bases spanning the gap. CDR3 length: 13 amino acids. The CDR3 DNA reads TGCAGCGTTGAATTGCGGATGAACACTGAAGCTTTCTTT. The encoded protein is CSVELRMNTEAFF.

This clone was counted only a few times. The chain is built from TRBV7-2 and TRBJ2-5, with TRBD1 matching 9 bases. CDR3 length: 16 amino acids. From germline, CDR1 is SGHTA and CDR2 FQGNSA. J lost 5 bases, V lost 7 bases, and 14 bases had no gene match. The CDR3 loop reads CASTPQGAGGGETQYF. The CDR3 DNA is TGTGCCAGCACCCCACAGGGGGCAGGGGGCGGGGAGACCCAGTACTTC.

This clone occurred a few times. This chain joins TRBV7-9 and TRBJ1-4, with D tentatively TRBD1 (5 bases). This CDR3 is built from 16 residues. The V end was cut by 4 bases, the J end by 0 bases, with 12 bases between. CDR1 and CDR2 from the germline V gene are SEHNR and FQNEAQ (reference sequence). This CDR3 is CASSSAGLTTNEKLFF. The CDR3 DNA follows: TGTGCCAGCAGCTCTGCAGGGCTTACAACTAATGAAAAACTGTTTTTT. Full variable domain (outside the CDR3, taken from reference TRBV7-9 and TRBJ1-4): DTGVSQNPRHKITKRGQNVTFRCDPISEHNRLYWYRQTLGQGPEFLTYFQNEAQLEKSRLLSDRFSAERPKGSFSTLEIQRTEQGDSAMYLCASSSAGLTTNEKLFFGSGTQLSVL.

The chain carries TRBV5-1 and TRBJ2-7, with TRBD1 as a possible D gene (6 bases). Germline V gene data show CDR1 as SGHRS and CDR2 as YFSETQ. There are 18 residues in the CDR3. V lost 4 bases to trimming and J lost 4 bases, with 27 bases between them. The CDR3 spells CASSLETGTSLWFYEQYF. The DNA for the CDR3 is TGCGCCAGCAGCCTGGAAACAGGGACGTCCCTGTGGTTTTACGAGCAGTACTTC. The variable domain in full, completed from reference TRBV5-1 and TRBJ2-7, reads KAGVTQTPRYLIKTRGQQVTLSCSPISGHRSVSWYQQTPGQGLQFLFEYFSETQRNKGNFPGRFSGRQFSNSRSEMNVSTLELGDSALYLCASSLETGTSLWFYEQYFGPGTRLTVT.

This clone was seen a few times. J is TRBJ2-3 and V is TRBV6-6; possible D gene TRBD2, 6 bases. The V gene's germline CDR1 is MNHNY and CDR2 SVGAGI (reference sequence). The V gene lost 4 bases and the J gene lost 4 bases, with 9 bases spanning the gap. This CDR3 spans 13 amino acids. This CDR3 is CASSWVAADTQYF. CDR3 nucleotides: TGTGCCAGCAGTTGGGTAGCGGCAGATACGCAGTATTTT.

A few counts support this clone. V is TRBV5-1 and J is TRBJ2-7; 11 bases match TRBD1. V trimming: 3 bases; J trimming: 7 bases; junction bases outside the gene matches: 9. The CDR3 contains 15 residues. From germline, CDR1 is SGHRS and CDR2 YFSETQ. CDR3 sequence reads: CASSSTDRGRGEQYF. As DNA, the CDR3 is TGCGCCAGCAGCTCCACGGACAGGGGGCGGGGAGAGCAGTACTTC.

The chain joins TRBV10-3 to TRBJ1-2; TRBD1 agrees at 11 bases. The CDR3 loop spans 14 amino acids. Germline CDR1 ENHRY, CDR2 SYGVKD. Losses at the gene ends were 6 bases for V and 4 bases for J; bases not matched to a gene: 4. The CDR3 loop reads CAIRGQGGSYGYTF. The CDR3, as DNA: TGTGCCATCAGGGGACAGGGGGGTAGCTATGGCTACACCTTC.

The chain employs TRBV5-1 and TRBJ1-1; D may be TRBD1 (5 bases). This CDR3 contains 14 residues. CDR1 and CDR2 from the germline V gene are SGHRS and YFSETQ. V shed 2 bases and J shed 1 base, with 9 bases lying between them. The CDR3 nucleotides are TGCGCCAGCAGCTTTTTACAGGAGAACACTGAAGCTTTCTTT. This sequence encodes CASSFLQENTEAFF.

This clone appeared a few times. CDR3 DNA: TGTGCCGACCCTACAGGGGTCGAGACCCAGTACTTC. Translating gives CADPTGVETQYF. The chain carries TRBV21-1 and TRBJ2-5; the table's D call, TRBD1, has no DNA check behind it. TRBV21-1 counts as a pseudogene. This CDR3 has 12 amino acids.

The V call is TRBV19, the J call TRBJ2-3; 12 bases match TRBD2. CDR1 and CDR2 from the germline V gene are LNHDA and SQIVND (reference sequence). The CDR3 runs to 14 residues. The V segment lost 7 bases and the J segment 6 bases; nucleotides outside the gene matches: 5. This chain's CDR3 is CASKRTSGEDTQYF. DNA for the CDR3: TGTGCCAGTAAAAGGACTAGCGGGGAGGATACGCAGTATTTT. Full variable domain (remainder filled in from reference TRBV19 and TRBJ2-3): DGGITQSPKYLFRKEGQNVTLSCEQNLNHDAMYWYRQDPGQGLRLIYYSQIVNDFQKGDIAEGYSVSREKKESFPLTVTSAQKNPTAFYLCASKRTSGEDTQYFGPGTRLTVL.

This chain uses TRBV18 with TRBJ2-7, with 11 nucleotides matching TRBD2. CDR3 length: 15 residues. V lost 3 bases and J lost 2; bases outside the gene matches: 3. Per the germline V gene, CDR1 is KGHSH and CDR2 is LQKENI. CDR3: CASSPLAGGTYEQYF. As DNA, the CDR3 is TGTGCCAGCTCACCCTTAGCGGGGGGGACCTACGAGCAGTACTTC.

This clone has more than one count but fewer than ten. The chain's CDR3 is CASSPGLGLANTGELFF. The DNA for the CDR3 is TGCGCCAGCAGCCCGGGCCTGGGACTAGCTAACACCGGGGAGCTGTTTTTT. The chain links TRBV5-1 to TRBJ2-2; 9 bases line up with TRBD2. The CDR3 contains 17 residues. The germline V gene has CDR1 SGHRS and CDR2 YFSETQ. V was clipped by 4 bases and J by 2 bases; unmatched bases: 9.

V and J are TRBV7-9 and TRBJ1-1; D is unclear. This CDR3 is 12 amino acids long. Trimming stripped 5 bases from V and 11 bases from J, with 15 bases between. The V gene's germline CDR1 is SEHNR and CDR2 FQNEAQ (reference sequence). CDR3 region: CASSLGPLQAFF. The DNA of the CDR3 is TGTGCCAGCAGCCTAGGGCCTCTTCAGGCTTTCTTT. The full variable domain, in which reference TRBV7-9 and TRBJ1-1 provide the parts outside the CDR3, is DTGVSQNPRHKITKRGQNVTFRCDPISEHNRLYWYRQTLGQGPEFLTYFQNEAQLEKSRLLSDRFSAERPKGSFSTLEIQRTEQGDSAMYLCASSLGPLQAFFGQGTRLTVV.

This clone has just a few counts. V usage is TRBV4-1 and J usage is TRBJ2-7; possible D gene TRBD1, 7 bases. Germline V gene sequence: CDR1 MGHRA, CDR2 YSYEKL. The CDR3 runs 15 residues. With 2 bases removed from V and 5 bases from J, the gap between germline ends came to 16 bases. CDR3 DNA: TGCGCCAGCAGCCAACCCGACAGGGAGGAGAACGAGCAGTACTTC. It translates to CASSQPDREENEQYF.